The clone carrying this T cell receptor beta chain was observed a few times. What it recognizes is unknown. Constant-region reverse primers amplified full-length variable regions, followed by semi-nested Nested Universal Primer A PCR. From the 5' RACE reads, TCRdb called clonotypes with MiXCR, one entry per CDR3 protein. The profile shows about 40,000 distinct CDR3 sequences, about 20% of them singletons. Broader study findings: The larger-cohort validation was restricted to a single TCR beta V-J rearrangement rather than whole repertoires. Greatest tumor Treg TCR overlap was with tumor naive CD4+ cells.

V lost 2 bases, J lost 3 bases, and 11 bases lay in between. In germline, CDR1 is MNHEY, CDR2 SMNVEV (reference sequence). The CDR3 contains 16 residues. Tregs were sorted as CD4+CD25+CD127-/low cells. This clonotype originated in a female donor with breast cancer. This sequence joins TRBV27 and TRBJ2-6; TRBD1 might be the D (5 bases). The sample was Tregs sorted from blood. DNA of the CDR3: TGTGCCAGCAGTTTAGGCAGGGAACGTGGGGCCAACGTCCTGACTTTC. Translation gives CASSLGRERGANVLTF.